The clone carrying this T cell receptor beta chain was observed a handful of times. This sample was included in a study of T cells in Graves' hyperthyroidism and ophthalmopathy. Authors of the study amplified TCR beta CDR3 regions from RNA transcripts. The study used the HTBI primer set for a first-round RT-PCR of the TCR CDR3. TCRdb re-analysed the multiplex PCR reads in MiXCR, keeping a single row per CDR3 protein. This sample has 210,000 or so distinct CDR3 sequences, with 15% to 20% found just once. Germline V lookup: CDR1 SGHAT, CDR2 FQDESV (reference sequence). CDR3 length: 20 residues. V was trimmed by 5 bases and J by 9 bases, leaving 35 bases between them.

The sample consisted of blood. The chain recombines TRBV11-1 with TRBJ2-1; TRBD2 might be the D (6 bases). The TCR was taken from a man aged 50 or older with Graves' hyperthyroidism. CDR3 coding DNA: TGTGCCAGCAGCCGGAGGGCCGGAGGGCCTTCGATAGGGTGGTCTACTGAGCAGTTCTTC. This gives the protein CASSRRAGGPSIGWSTEQFF.